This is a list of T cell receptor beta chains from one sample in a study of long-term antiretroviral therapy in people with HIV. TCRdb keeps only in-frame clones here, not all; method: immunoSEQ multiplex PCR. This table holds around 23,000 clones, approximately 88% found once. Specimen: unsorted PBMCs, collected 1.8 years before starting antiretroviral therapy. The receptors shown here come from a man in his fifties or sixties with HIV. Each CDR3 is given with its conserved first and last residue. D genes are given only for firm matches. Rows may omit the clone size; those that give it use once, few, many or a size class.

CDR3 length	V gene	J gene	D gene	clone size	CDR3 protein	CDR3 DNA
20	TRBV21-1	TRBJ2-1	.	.	CASSKVVSGGASPFYYEQFF	TGTGCCAGCAGCAAAGTGGTCAGCGGGGGGGCGTCCCCCTTCTATTATGAGCAGTTCTTC
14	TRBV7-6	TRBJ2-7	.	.	CASSVPGTPDEQYF	TGTGCCAGCAGCGTTCCCGGGACTCCCGACGAGCAGTACTTC
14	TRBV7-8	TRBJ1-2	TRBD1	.	CASSPGTGVRGYTF	TGTGCCAGCAGCCCCGGGACAGGGGTTCGAGGCTACACCTTC
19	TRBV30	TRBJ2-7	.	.	CAWSVILYIFGGTYYEQYF	TGTGCCTGGAGTGTAATTTTGTATATTTTTGGCGGGACATACTACGAGCAGTACTTC
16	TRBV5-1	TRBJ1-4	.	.	CASRPMSGVSNEKLFF	TGCGCCAGCAGACCCATGTCAGGTGTTAGTAATGAAAAACTGTTTTTT
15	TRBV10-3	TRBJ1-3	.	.	CAISENRASGNTIYF	TGTGCCATCAGTGAAAACAGGGCCTCTGGAAACACCATATATTTT
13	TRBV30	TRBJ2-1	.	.	CAWSRQWRREQFF	TGTGCCTGGAGCCGACAGTGGCGGCGTGAGCAGTTCTTC
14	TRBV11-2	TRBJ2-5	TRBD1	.	CASSVGQGRETQYF	TGTGCCAGCAGCGTTGGACAGGGGAGAGAGACCCAGTACTTC
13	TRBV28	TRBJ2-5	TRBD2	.	CASAPGGEETQYF	TGTGCCAGCGCGCCGGGGGGTGAAGAGACCCAGTACTTC
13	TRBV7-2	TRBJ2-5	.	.	CASSLVRQETQYF	TGTGCCAGCAGCTTAGTTCGGCAAGAGACCCAGTACTTC
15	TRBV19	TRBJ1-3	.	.	CASSTVGGSGNTIYF	TGTGCCAGTTCCACGGTCGGGGGCTCTGGAAACACCATATATTTT
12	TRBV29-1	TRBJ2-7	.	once	CSAASGSYEQYF	TGCAGCGCGGCCAGTGGGTCCTACGAGCAGTACTTC
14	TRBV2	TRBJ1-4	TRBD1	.	CASSEQGGNEKLFF	TGTGCCAGCAGTGAACAGGGGGGAAATGAAAAACTGTTTTTT
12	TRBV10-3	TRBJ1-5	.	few	CAIRSSGQPQHF	TGTGCCATCAGATCCTCAGGTCAGCCCCAGCATTTT
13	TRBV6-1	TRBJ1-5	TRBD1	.	CASSVEGARPQHF	TGTGCCAGCAGTGTCGAGGGGGCGAGGCCCCAGCATTTT
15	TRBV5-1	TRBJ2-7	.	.	CASSLGLVSSYEQYF	TGCGCCAGCAGCTTGGGGTTGGTAAGCTCCTACGAGCAGTACTTC
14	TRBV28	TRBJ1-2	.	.	CASSSLLGLYGYTF	TGTGCCAGCAGTTCATTATTGGGACTCTATGGCTACACCTTC
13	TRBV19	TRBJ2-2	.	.	CASRRFNTGELFF	TGTGCCAGCCGGAGATTCAACACCGGGGAGCTGTTTTTT
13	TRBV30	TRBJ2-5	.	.	CAWRLQGRETQYF	TGTGCCTGGAGGCTACAGGGGAGGGAGACCCAGTACTTC
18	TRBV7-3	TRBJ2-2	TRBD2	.	CASSFRTSSLRNTGELFF	TGTGCCAGCAGCTTTCGGACTAGCAGTTTGAGGAACACCGGGGAGCTGTTTTTT
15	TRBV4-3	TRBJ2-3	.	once	CASSQGGASVDTQYF	TGCGCCAGCAGCCAAGGGGGAGCGTCGGTAGATACGCAGTATTTT
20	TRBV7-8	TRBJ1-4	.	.	CASSPEAAEQYPPTNEKLFF	TGTGCCAGCAGCCCAGAAGCGGCTGAACAATATCCTCCAACTAATGAAAAACTGTTTTTT
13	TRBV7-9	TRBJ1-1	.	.	CASSGRVNTEAFF	TGTGCCAGCAGCGGACGGGTGAACACTGAAGCTTTCTTT
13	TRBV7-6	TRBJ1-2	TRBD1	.	CASSLGQDYGYTF	TGTGCCAGCAGCTTGGGACAGGACTATGGCTACACCTTC
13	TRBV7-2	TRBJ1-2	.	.	CASSFGREYGYTF	TGTGCCAGCAGCTTTGGCAGGGAGTATGGCTACACCTTC
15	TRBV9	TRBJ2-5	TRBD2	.	CASSVTSGGVETQYF	TGTGCCAGCAGCGTAACTAGCGGGGGAGTAGAGACCCAGTACTTC
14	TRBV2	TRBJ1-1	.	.	CASSAEGGDTEAFF	TGTGCCAGCAGTGCCGAGGGAGGGGACACTGAAGCTTTCTTT
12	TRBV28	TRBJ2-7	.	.	CASFKGPYEQYF	TGTGCCAGCTTTAAGGGTCCCTACGAGCAGTACTTC
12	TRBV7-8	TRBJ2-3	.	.	CASSLGSGGMYF	TGTGCCAGCAGTTTGGGTTCGGGGGGCATGTATTTT
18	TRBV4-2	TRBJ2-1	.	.	CASSQVRLLANIGNEQFF	TGTGCCAGCAGCCAAGTTCGGTTACTGGCAAATATCGGGAATGAGCAGTTCTTC
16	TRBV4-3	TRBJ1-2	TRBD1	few	CASSQGTGGDGYGYTF	TGCGCCAGCAGCCAAGGGACAGGGGGGGATGGCTATGGCTACACCTTC
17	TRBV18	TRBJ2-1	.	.	CASSPGIWGSSYNEQFF	TGTGCCAGCTCACCCGGGATATGGGGGAGCTCCTACAATGAGCAGTTCTTC
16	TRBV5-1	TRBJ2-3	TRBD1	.	CASSLGGTGVSDTQYF	TGCGCCAGCAGCCTTGGCGGGACAGGGGTATCAGATACGCAGTATTTT
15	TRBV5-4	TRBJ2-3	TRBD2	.	CASSSTSGDRDTQYF	TGTGCCAGCAGCTCGACTAGCGGGGATAGGGATACGCAGTATTTT
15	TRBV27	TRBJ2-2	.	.	CASSLYYRNTGELFF	TGTGCCAGCAGTTTATACTATAGGAACACCGGGGAGCTGTTTTTT
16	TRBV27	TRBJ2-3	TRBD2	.	CASSLRALAGGYTQYF	TGTGCCAGCAGTTTAAGGGCACTAGCGGGGGGGTATACGCAGTATTTT
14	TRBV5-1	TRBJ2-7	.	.	CASSQDPRGYEQYF	TGCGCCAGCAGTCAGGACCCACGGGGCTACGAGCAGTACTTC
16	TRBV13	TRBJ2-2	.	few	CASSLPTTENTGELFF	TGTGCCAGCAGCTTACCCACGACAGAGAACACCGGGGAGCTGTTTTTT
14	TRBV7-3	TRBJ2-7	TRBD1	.	CASSWNRDSLEQYF	TGTGCCAGCAGCTGGAACCGGGACAGCCTCGAGCAGTACTTC
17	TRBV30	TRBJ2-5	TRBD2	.	CAWSLWRTSGGPETQYF	TGTGCCTGGAGCCTCTGGCGGACTAGCGGGGGCCCTGAGACCCAGTACTTC
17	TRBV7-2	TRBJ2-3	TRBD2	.	CASSLIPLAGGTDTQYF	TGTGCCAGCAGCCTAATACCCCTAGCGGGGGGCACAGATACGCAGTATTTT
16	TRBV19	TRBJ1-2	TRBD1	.	CASRGQGAAPRYGYTF	TGTGCCAGTAGAGGACAGGGGGCAGCCCCACGCTATGGCTACACCTTC
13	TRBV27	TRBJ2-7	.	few	CASRFSDLYEQYF	TGTGCCAGCAGGTTTAGCGATCTATACGAGCAGTACTTC
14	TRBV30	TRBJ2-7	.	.	CAWSVKGLTYEQYF	TGTGCCTGGAGTGTTAAGGGGCTAACCTACGAGCAGTACTTC
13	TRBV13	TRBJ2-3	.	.	CASSSTPTDTQYF	TGTGCCAGCAGCTCCACCCCCACAGATACGCAGTATTTT
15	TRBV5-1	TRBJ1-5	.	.	CASSLGTSGNQPQHF	TGCGCCAGCAGCCTAGGGACTTCAGGCAATCAGCCCCAGCATTTT
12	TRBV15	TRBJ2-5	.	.	CATSSFRETQYF	TGTGCCACCAGCAGCTTTAGGGAGACCCAGTACTTC
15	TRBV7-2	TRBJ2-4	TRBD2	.	CASSSGRELGNIQYF	TGTGCCAGCAGCTCAGGGCGGGAGTTAGGAAACATTCAGTACTTC
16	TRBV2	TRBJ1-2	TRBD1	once	CASSREGQGNLWGYTF	TGTGCCAGCAGTCGGGAAGGACAGGGCAATTTATGGGGCTACACCTTC